Detailed here is one T cell receptor (beta chain). The data were obtained in a study of blood T cell repertoires in COVID-19. Study context: Samples representing acute and convalescent COVID-19 were sourced from the United States, Italy and Spain. PBMCs, B-cell-depleted T cells, or T cells provided the cDNA or gDNA that made up the material.

The study assigned cohorts using participant-reported clinical history. The V and J ends lost 6 bases and 0 bases respectively, with 3 bases between them. This CDR3 is built from 13 residues. In the source study's methods: How many nucleated cells were present was estimated from reference gene primer amplification. This table comes from immunoSEQ multiplex PCR, and its TCRdb copy is limited to in-frame clones, with some not included. Clone size and the V and J calls come from that table; the DNA yielded D and trimming. Of about 320,000 clones listed, 87% are singletons. This TCR was sampled from a woman in her twenties or thirties who had recovered from COVID-19. The chain is built from TRBV23-1 and TRBJ2-6; D not resolved. TRBV23-1 is annotated as an ORF whose role is uncertain. Sequenced sample: PBMCs or T cells enriched from blood (not recorded which). DNA of the CDR3: TGCGCCAGCAGCAACTCTGGGGCCAACGTCCTGACTTTC. Its protein product is CASSNSGANVLTF.